The T cell receptor beta chain under discussion was sequenced for a study of beta chain features in type 1 diabetes. Findings and limits, study-wide: All four CD4+ subsets from Type 1 diabetes patients carried moderately but significantly shorter TCRB CDR3s. Type 1 diabetes patients showed fewer insertions and more deletions at VDJ junctions.

Trimming took 0 bases from V and 0 from J; bases not matched to a gene: 3. Germline V gene data show CDR1 as SGDLS and CDR2 as YYNGEE. CDR3 length: 16 amino acids. The whole isolated RNA underwent reverse transcription, so sequencing captured expressed TCRB transcripts. Sequenced by immunoSEQ multiplex PCR; TCRdb stores in-frame clones only, minus some. In the table there are roughly 250,000 clones, over 20% of which are singletons. Of note for this clone: The antigen is not known.

Sample: naive CD4+ T cells from blood. The source of this sequence is a woman between 35 and 50 years old with type 1 diabetes. The rearrangement links TRBV9 to TRBJ1-3; 7 nucleotides align to TRBD1. In DNA, the CDR3 is TGTGCCAGCAGCGTAGTAGGGGGCGGCTCTGGAAACACCATATATTTT. This gives the protein CASSVVGGGSGNTIYF.